This record concerns one TCR beta chain sequence. Its antigen is undetermined. The data originate from a study of T-cell reconstitution after alpha-beta-depleted transplantation in children. Study results and limitations: After transplant, high TCRbeta diversity at day 60 in some patients arose from surviving recipient T cells and thymic progenitors.

V gave up 6 bases and J gave up 1 base; unmatched junction bases: 19. The CDR3 runs 20 residues. Molecular barcoding with unique molecular identifiers was used for the TCRbeta library. TCRdb re-called the PCR reads with MiXCR, one entry per CDR3 protein. Found here are 400,000 to 450,000 distinct CDR3 sequences, approximately 42% of them singletons; the top ten hold 27%. The sequencing used PBMCs, collected before TCRalphabeta/CD19-depleted stem cell transplant. This TCR came from a girl aged 2 to 10 with aplastic anemia, due to receive a stem cell transplant. The chain carries TRBV12-3 or TRBV12-4 and TRBJ2-3; 10 bases are a match to TRBD2. The CDR3 DNA sequence: TGTGCCAGCAGCTCAGTGAGACGGGGAGTACTAGCGGGGCGCACAGATACGCAGTATTTT. Amino acid sequence: CASSSVRRGVLAGRTDTQYF.